This T cell receptor (beta chain) stems from a study of healthy donors' naive CD4 and CD8 T cells. Each TCR library used 500 ng of total RNA and a linear amplification protocol. From the reads, TCRdb called clonotypes with MiXCR, one entry per CDR3 protein. The sample has about 180,000 distinct CDR3 sequences, nearly 75% seen once. With regard to this clonotype: Its antigen is unknown.

Study-wide findings and caveats: Alpha and beta chains were sequenced in bulk without pairing.

Germline CDR1 is KGHDR and CDR2 is SFDVKD. The CDR3 extends over 17 amino acids. The V gene end was trimmed by 3 bases and the J gene end by 5 bases; junction bases not matched to a gene: 8. Sequencing used naive CD4+ and CD8+ T cells sorted from blood, pooled from several donors. This sequence joins TRBV24-1 and TRBJ2-5, with 13 bases matching TRBD2. The receptor was derived from a pool of human donors in good health; the sample pools cells from several healthy donors. The CDR3 loop is CATSDSGLAGVYETQYF. CDR3 coding DNA: TGTGCCACCAGTGATAGCGGACTAGCGGGAGTCTACGAGACCCAGTACTTC.